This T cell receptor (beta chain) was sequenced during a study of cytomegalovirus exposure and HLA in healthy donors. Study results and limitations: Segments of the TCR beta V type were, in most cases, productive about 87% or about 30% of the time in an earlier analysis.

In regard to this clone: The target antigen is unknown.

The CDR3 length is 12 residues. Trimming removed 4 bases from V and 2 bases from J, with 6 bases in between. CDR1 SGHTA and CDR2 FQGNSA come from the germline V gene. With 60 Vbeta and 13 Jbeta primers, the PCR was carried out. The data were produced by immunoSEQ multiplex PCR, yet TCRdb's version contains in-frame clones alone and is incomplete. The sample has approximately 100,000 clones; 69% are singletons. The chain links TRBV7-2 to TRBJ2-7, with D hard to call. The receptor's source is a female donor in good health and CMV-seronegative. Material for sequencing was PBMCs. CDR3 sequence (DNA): TGTGCCAGCAGCTCCCTCCCCTACGAGCAGTACTTC. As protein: CASSSLPYEQYF.